What follows is one T cell receptor beta chain and its context. The antigen is undetermined. This sample was taken from a study of T cell repertoires in cytomegalovirus infection. About the study: CMV infection plus the matching HLA type was flagged by public TCR beta signatures. Study-wide findings and caveats: CMV-specific TCR beta clonotypes restricted by HLA-C dominated the ex vivo response. Carriers of CMV and the relevant HLA type were discriminated by public TCR beta frequency.

The CDR3 is made up of 15 amino acids. The V and J ends lost 6 bases and 4 bases respectively, with 16 bases between them. CDR1 and CDR2 from the germline V gene are MNHNS and SASEGT. MiXCR, applied by TCRdb to the reads, yields one record per CDR3 protein. The sample consists of around 310,000 distinct CDR3 sequences, 15% to 20% of them appearing once. The rearrangement uses TRBV6-1 and TRBJ1-5; D remains ambiguous. The sequenced material came from PBMCs. The receptor's source is a human donor in good health (CMV status not recorded). Some clones in this sample may be carry-over from other donors' samples. The CDR3, as DNA: TGTGCCAGCAGACCCCCCGCGGCCAATAATCAGCCCCAGCATTTT. Protein: CASRPPAANNQPQHF.